This TCR beta chain was found in a study of cytomegalovirus exposure and HLA in healthy donors. Study overall: The same platform was used for the 90 to 150 validation repertoires and the approximately 670 first-cohort repertoires, a later analysis reported.

Repertoires were generated with immunoSEQ multiplex PCR, while TCRdb's copy carries only in-frame clones and drops some. The top ten hold 0.37% of the sample, which has roughly 250,000 clones, about 90% seen once. Study results and limitations: Under in vitro conditions, a few CMV-associated chains were confirmed as specific for CMV antigens.

The CDR3 is 10 residues long. V lost 7 bases and J 5 bases, leaving 5 bases between the germline ends. The germline CDR1 and CDR2 sequences are SEHNR and FQNEAQ (reference sequence). Note on this clone: Its antigen is still unknown.

The sample taken for sequencing was PBMCs. The chain combines TRBV7-9 with TRBJ2-5; the D is unclear. The clonotype originates from a woman between 18 and 30 years old in good health and CMV-seronegative. CDR3 DNA sequence: TGTGCCAGCAACGGGGAGACCCAGTACTTC. As protein: CASNGETQYF.